This T cell receptor (beta chain) was recorded in a study of OX40 agonist ivuxolimab in advanced cancers. Turning to the study itself: Patients were treated with ivuxolimab, an agonistic anti-OX40 (CD134) antibody. A history of anti-PD-1, anti-PD-L1 or anti-CTLA-4 therapy was acceptable, and over 35% had some. Study-level points and caveats: In the expanded peripheral T cells, antigen specificity was never determined. CD8+ T cells were the subset that, on average, had more expanded clones than CD4+.

Profiling relied on immunoSEQ multiplex PCR, and the TCRdb table lists in-frame clones only, not all of them. The sample lists 65,000 to 95,000 clones; about 95% were seen once. V dropped 11 bases and J dropped 7 bases, with 20 bases sitting between them. The CDR3 runs 13 residues. Germline loops: CDR1 MDHEN, CDR2 SYDVKM. On this clone itself: Its antigen is currently unknown.

This receptor was identified in an adult with an advanced solid tumor such as melanoma, head and neck, liver or kidney cancer. This specimen was CD4+ or CD8+ T cells sorted from blood, taken in a trial of the OX40 agonist ivuxolimab. This chain uses TRBV28 with TRBJ1-1; D perhaps matches TRBD1 (5 bases). The CDR3: CASAIGGRVEAFF. CDR3 bases: TGTGCCTCAGCTATCGGGGGAAGGGTTGAAGCTTTCTTT.